The T cell receptor (beta chain) under discussion was sequenced for a study of regulatory T cells in long-lasting Graves disease. Study as a whole: The criterion for persistent Graves' disease was over 5 years of antithyroid drugs with positive TSH receptor antibodies. The study, taken as a whole, reports: Persistent cases favored TRBV28, TRBJ1-2 and TRBJ2-5. Whereas around 970 public clonotypes were shared by new patients, persistent patients shared more, at 2,500 to 3,000.

The time point was: persistent/refractory GD, antithyroid drugs over 5 years with positive TRAb. TCR sequences were obtained from RNA taken from PBMCs. Concerning this clonotype itself: Its antigen is not known.

Assembly of TCR beta libraries relied on iRepertoire HTBI primers together with Arm-PCR of CDR3 regions. From the multiplex PCR reads, TCRdb called clonotypes with MiXCR, one entry per CDR3 protein. The sample shows about 290,000 distinct CDR3 sequences, around 23% of them seen only once. The germline gives CDR1 SQVTM, CDR2 ANQGSEA. The CDR3 extends over 13 amino acids. Trimming cost V 4 bases and J 6 bases, with 16 bases left between them. The chain recombines TRBV29-1 with TRBJ2-7; the D call may be TRBD1 or TRBD2 (5 bases each). This TCR came from a female donor with Graves disease. The sample consisted of peripheral blood mononuclear cells (PBMCs), taken when the disease was refractory, from a patient treated with antithyroid drugs. The CDR3 DNA is TGCAGCGTTGGAGGGGAACCCTTCGGCGAGCAGTACTTC. Translated: CSVGGEPFGEQYF.